This TCR beta chain was found in a study of blood T cell repertoires in COVID-19. The table came from immunoSEQ multiplex PCR; TCRdb's copy has only in-frame clones and leaves some out. Of about 220,000 clones in the sample, around 84% were seen once. Germline loops: CDR1 MDHEN, CDR2 SYDVKM. This CDR3 has 16 residues. V was clipped by 2 bases and J by 6 bases, with 17 bases between them. The sequencing input was peripheral blood. This receptor was taken from a man aged 50-59 years who had recovered from COVID-19. The V gene is TRBV28, the J gene TRBJ2-1, with D unresolved. This CDR3 reads CASSLASQSRGNEQFF. The CDR3 nucleotides read TGTGCCAGCAGTTTAGCGTCCCAATCCCGAGGCAATGAGCAGTTCTTC.